A selection of T cell receptor beta chains follows, all from one sample in a study of glioma-infiltrating T cells. TCRdb called the multiplex PCR reads again in MiXCR, with one record for every CDR3 protein. The table includes over 90,000 distinct CDR3 sequences, about 30% detected once. Material: glioma tissue, nonneoplastic brain tissue, or PBMCs (not recorded which). The receptors shown here come from a human donor with low-grade glioma or glioblastoma, undergoing nonglioma brain surgery, or in good health (not recorded which). Both conserved end residues are part of each CDR3. The D gene is left open where the match is weak. Not every row has a clone size; where given, it reads once, few, many or a size class.

size: many
V: TRBV7-6
J: TRBJ1-5
D: NA
DNA: TGTGCCAGCAGCCTTAGGAATAATCAGCCCCAGCATTTT
CDR3: CASSLRNNQPQHF

size: many
V: TRBV7-2
J: TRBJ2-1
D: TRBD1
DNA: TGTGCCAGCAGCTTTGGGACAGGGGGCTTTAATGAGCAGTTCTTC
CDR3: CASSFGTGGFNEQFF

size: few
V: TRBV20-1
J: TRBJ1-2
D: NA
DNA: TGCAGTGCTCCTAACGGACGTGACAACTATGGCTACACCTTC
CDR3: CSAPNGRDNYGYTF

size: many
V: TRBV6-1
J: TRBJ2-1
D: NA
DNA: TGTGCCAGCAGCCGAGACTTCAGCTCCTACAATGAGCAGTTCTTC
CDR3: CASSRDFSSYNEQFF

size: many
V: TRBV6-1
J: TRBJ2-1
D: TRBD2
DNA: TGTGCCAGCAGGGGTAGCGGGGGGTCGGGTGAGCAGTTCTTC
CDR3: CASRGSGGSGEQFF

size: NA
V: TRBV27
J: TRBJ1-1
D: NA
DNA: TGTGCCAGCAGTGGTGCGGAGGTGAACACTGAAGCTTTCTTT
CDR3: CASSGAEVNTEAFF

size: NA
V: TRBV4-1
J: TRBJ2-5
D: TRBD1
DNA: TGCGCCAGCAGCCGGGGACAGGCGTGTAGGCGTGAGTACTTC
CDR3: CASSRGQACRREYF

size: NA
V: TRBV24-1
J: TRBJ2-3
D: NA
DNA: TGTGCCACCACTGGGGCTCTGGAAGATACGCAGTATTTT
CDR3: CATTGALEDTQYF

size: many
V: TRBV4-3
J: TRBJ1-1
D: NA
DNA: TGCGCCAGCAGCCAAGATTGGAGGGTGAACACTGAAGCTTTCTTT
CDR3: CASSQDWRVNTEAFF

size: NA
V: TRBV7-8
J: TRBJ2-7
D: NA
DNA: TGTGCCAGCAGCCCAGCTCTGGGCGAAGGGGAGCAGTACTTC
CDR3: CASSPALGEGEQYF

size: many
V: TRBV7-6
J: TRBJ1-6
D: NA
DNA: TGTGCCAGCAGTCCAACAGTGAATTCACCCCTCCACTTT
CDR3: CASSPTVNSPLHF

size: NA
V: TRBV9
J: TRBJ1-3
D: NA
DNA: TGTGCCAGCAGCTCGGGGTTCGGGGCTGGAAACACCATATATTTT
CDR3: CASSSGFGAGNTIYF

size: many
V: TRBV7-3
J: TRBJ2-3
D: NA
DNA: TGTGCCAGCAGCCCCGGACTAATAGATACGCAGTATTTT
CDR3: CASSPGLIDTQYF

size: few
V: TRBV19
J: TRBJ1-5
D: TRBD1
DNA: TGTGCCAGTAGCCTGACAGGGGGCGGCAATCAGCCCCAGCATTTT
CDR3: CASSLTGGGNQPQHF

size: many
V: TRBV7-2
J: TRBJ2-5
D: NA
DNA: TGTGCCAGCAGCCCCCGAGGCAGCCTCAAGAGGACCCAGTACTTC
CDR3: CASSPRGSLKRTQYF

size: NA
V: TRBV3-1
J: TRBJ1-4
D: NA
DNA: TGTGCCAGCAGCCCCATGCGGTCAACTAATGAAAAACTGTTTTTT
CDR3: CASSPMRSTNEKLFF

size: many
V: TRBV28
J: TRBJ1-1
D: NA
DNA: TGTGCCAGCAGTTTATGGTCCTGGAACACTGAAGCTTTCTTT
CDR3: CASSLWSWNTEAFF

size: NA
V: TRBV7-6
J: TRBJ1-6
D: TRBD1
DNA: TGTGCCAGCAGCGGAAGGGACAGAGCTAAAAGCTCCTATAATTCACCCCTCCACTTT
CDR3: CASSGRDRAKSSYNSPLHF

size: many
V: TRBV7-2
J: TRBJ2-3
D: NA
DNA: TGTGCCAGCAGCTTAAGTGGGGATACGCAGTATTTT
CDR3: CASSLSGDTQYF

size: few
V: TRBV5-1
J: TRBJ2-2
D: NA
DNA: TGCGCCAGCAGCTTGCGGGGACCAGACACCGGGGAGCTGTTTTTT
CDR3: CASSLRGPDTGELFF

size: NA
V: TRBV6-6
J: TRBJ1-5
D: NA
DNA: TGTGCCAGCAGCGACGGGCAGGGTGGCAATCAGCCCCAGCATTTT
CDR3: CASSDGQGGNQPQHF

size: few
V: TRBV11-1
J: TRBJ2-1
D: NA
DNA: TGTGCCAGCAGCCCCCAGGCGCTTGAGCAGTTCTTC
CDR3: CASSPQALEQFF

size: many
V: TRBV6-1
J: TRBJ1-2
D: NA
DNA: TGTGCCAGCATCCCCCTCGATGACAGGAGCTATGGCTACACCTTC
CDR3: CASIPLDDRSYGYTF

size: few
V: TRBV2
J: TRBJ2-1
D: TRBD1
DNA: TGTGCCAGCAGTAAGGGGGCCCTAAACAATGAGCAGTTCTTC
CDR3: CASSKGALNNEQFF

size: NA
V: TRBV29-1
J: TRBJ2-5
D: TRBD1
DNA: TGCAGCGTTGCCCTACAGGGGGCAGGTCGGGAGACCCAGTACTTC
CDR3: CSVALQGAGRETQYF

size: NA
V: TRBV6-2/TRBV6-3
J: TRBJ2-6
D: TRBD1
DNA: TGTGCCAGCAGTTATAATAGAGGACAGGCGAAAGGGGCCAACGTCCTGACTTTC
CDR3: CASSYNRGQAKGANVLTF

size: NA
V: TRBV15
J: TRBJ1-1
D: NA
DNA: TGTGCCACCAGCAGAGCAGGGGTAAACACTGAAGCTTTCTTT
CDR3: CATSRAGVNTEAFF

size: few
V: TRBV7-6
J: TRBJ2-2
D: TRBD2
DNA: TGTGCCAGCAGCAACAGCGGGGGACTTAACACCGGGGAGCTGTTTTTT
CDR3: CASSNSGGLNTGELFF

size: NA
V: TRBV28
J: TRBJ2-7
D: NA
DNA: TGTGCCAGCAGTTTCTCAGGGCCTACCTACGAGCAGTACTTC
CDR3: CASSFSGPTYEQYF

size: NA
V: TRBV10-3
J: TRBJ1-1
D: NA
DNA: TGTGCCATCAGAACGATGGGGGGCACTGAAGCTTTCTTT
CDR3: CAIRTMGGTEAFF

size: NA
V: TRBV7-2
J: TRBJ2-2
D: TRBD1
DNA: TGTGCCAGCAGCTTAAACTACAGGGGGAACACCGGGGAGCTGTTTTTT
CDR3: CASSLNYRGNTGELFF

size: many
V: TRBV6-1
J: TRBJ2-7
D: NA
DNA: TGTGCCAGCAGTTCCTTGACAGCAGCCTACGAGCAGTACTTC
CDR3: CASSSLTAAYEQYF

size: NA
V: TRBV5-1
J: TRBJ1-1
D: NA
DNA: TGCGCCAGCAGCTTGGCCCCAACAGGGTCGTCGGTGAGCACTGAAGCTTTCTTT
CDR3: CASSLAPTGSSVSTEAFF

size: many
V: TRBV20-1
J: TRBJ2-3
D: NA
DNA: TGCAGTGCTAGGCGGGACTTCTCTAGCACAGATACGCAGTATTTT
CDR3: CSARRDFSSTDTQYF

size: NA
V: TRBV14
J: TRBJ2-1
D: NA
DNA: TGTGCCAGCAGCCAACCAAGGGTACAGAACAATGAGCGGTTCTTC
CDR3: CASSQPRVQNNERFF

size: NA
V: TRBV4-3
J: TRBJ2-1
D: NA
DNA: TGCGCCAGCAGCCATCGGTACAATGAGCAGTTCTTC
CDR3: CASSHRYNEQFF

size: many
V: TRBV27
J: TRBJ2-7
D: TRBD2
DNA: TGTGCCAGCAGCCCGAGCGGGGGGGCCTTCAACGAGCAGTACTTC
CDR3: CASSPSGGAFNEQYF

size: many
V: TRBV20-1
J: TRBJ1-3
D: TRBD1
DNA: TGCAGTGCTAGACCGGGACAGGGAAACACCATATATTTT
CDR3: CSARPGQGNTIYF